Presented here are 27 T cell receptor beta chains from one specimen sequenced in a study of cytomegalovirus exposure and HLA in healthy donors (TCRdb year 2017). Receptor amplification or capture employed the immunoSEQ multiplex PCR assay. A mixture of 60 forward primers for TCR Vbeta segments and 13 reverse primers for TCR Jbeta segments was used in the multiplex PCR. Imported from immuneACCESS, the table was reduced by TCRdb to in-frame sequences with V and J called. These copies leave out some clones; in studies compared against another copy, an unresolved V gene accounts for under half, and the cause of the remainder is not known. The table for this sample lists under 200,000 clones; 68% of them were counted only once. Roughly 4% of the sample is in the top ten clones. Sample: PBMCs. Receptors originate from a woman between 18 and 30 years old in good health and CMV-seropositive.

This sequence joins TRBV30 and TRBJ1-6, with 8 positions matching TRBD1. The CDR3 totals 13 residues. The J segment lost 10 bases and the V segment lost 3 bases, leaving 5 bases of the junction unmatched. Germline V gene lookup returns CDR1 GTSNPN and CDR2 SVGIG (reference sequence). The CDR3 loop is CAWSGQGKSPLHF. The CDR3 bases are TGTGCCTGGAGCGGACAGGGAAAATCACCCCTCCACTTT.

V is TRBV4-3 and J is TRBJ1-4, with D maybe TRBD1 (5 bases). The length of the CDR3 is 15 residues. Trimming removed 4 bases at V and 8 bases at J, with 17 bases between. Germline V gives CDR1 LGHNA, CDR2 YSLEER. The CDR3 region is CASSPQPAGEEKLFF. For the CDR3, the DNA is TGCGCCAGCAGCCCCCAGCCAGCGGGGGAAGAAAAACTGTTTTTT.

The rearrangement links TRBV25-1 to TRBJ2-7; 8 nucleotides agree with TRBD1. CDR1 is MGHDK and CDR2 is SYGVNS in the germline V gene. J lost 5 bases, V lost 3 bases, and 6 bases had no gene match. This CDR3 is 14 amino acids long. The CDR3 loop is CASSDRTGSHEQYF. CDR3 coding DNA: TGTGCCAGCAGTGACCGGACAGGGTCCCACGAGCAGTACTTC.

This clone showed up just once. V is TRBV30 and J is TRBJ1-6, with TRBD1 as a possible D gene (6 bases). The CDR3 has 13 residues. The V end lost 8 bases, the J end lost 7 bases, and 15 bases lay between the germline ends. Germline V gene lookup returns CDR1 GTSNPN and CDR2 SVGIG (reference sequence). The CDR3 loop reads CAASTGSNSPLHF. CDR3 nucleotide sequence: TGTGCCGCATCGACAGGTTCCAATTCACCCCTCCACTTT.

This clone was found once. CDR3 DNA: TGCGCCAGCAGTAAGGGGGAATTTATTTATGAGCAGTTCTTC. Translated, it gives CASSKGEFIYEQFF. The genes are TRBV5-1 and TRBJ2-1; TRBD1 might be the D (6 bases). Germline assignment: CDR1 SGHRS and CDR2 YFSETQ. V was clipped by 5 bases and J by 8 bases, with 17 bases between them. This CDR3 is 14 amino acids long.

This chain links TRBV6-1 with TRBJ1-1; 9 bases match TRBD1. The V gene end was trimmed by 4 bases and the J gene end by 2 bases; junction bases not matched to a gene: 2. Germline lookup yields CDR1 MNHNS and CDR2 SASEGT. The CDR3 spans 14 residues. The CDR3 spells CASSGGQGNTEAFF. The CDR3 bases are TGTGCCAGCAGTGGGGGACAGGGAAACACTGAAGCTTTCTTT.

This rearrangement joins TRBV7-6 to TRBJ2-3, with D possibly TRBD1 on 5 matching bases. The CDR3 is 12 amino acids. Germline lookup yields CDR1 SGHVS and CDR2 FNYEAQ. The germline V and J ends were trimmed by 5 bases and 6 bases, with 9 bases remaining between them. The CDR3 spells CASSPQGDTQYF. The DNA of the CDR3 is TGTGCCAGCAGCCCCCAGGGTGATACGCAGTATTTT.

The V call is TRBV6-1, the J call TRBJ1-6; 8 nucleotides align to TRBD1. Germline trimming cut 2 bases from V and 8 bases from J; bases unmatched to any gene: 2. In germline, CDR1 is MNHNS, CDR2 SASEGT. The CDR3 length is 14 residues. DNA of the CDR3: TGTGCCAGCAGTGAAACAGGGGGAGATTCACCCCTCCACTTT. This translates into CASSETGGDSPLHF.

The chain links TRBV5-1 to TRBJ2-2; 7 bases map to TRBD2. Germline loops: CDR1 SGHRS, CDR2 YFSETQ. The V gene end was trimmed by 1 base and the J gene end by 8 bases; junction bases not matched to a gene: 14. CDR3 length: 17 amino acids. The CDR3, as DNA: TGCGCCAGCAGCTTGACCCACGGACTAGGCCCTTTGGGGGAGCTGTTTTTT. Translated, it gives CASSLTHGLGPLGELFF.

Here the CDR3 DNA reads TGTGCCAGCAGTTTACGGGACACCAATCAGCCCCAGCATTTT. Translating gives CASSLRDTNQPQHF. The chain has TRBV27 and TRBJ1-5, with TRBD1 as a possible D gene (6 bases). There are 14 residues in the CDR3. Germline CDR1 MNHEY, CDR2 SMNVEV (reference sequence). The V end lost 2 bases, the J end lost 3 bases, and 8 bases lay between the germline ends.

V usage is TRBV5-6 and J usage is TRBJ1-5; a weak D match, TRBD1 (5 bases). The V and J ends lost 2 bases and 4 bases respectively, with 16 bases between them. The CDR3 consists of 16 residues. CDR1 is SGHDT and CDR2 is YYEEEE in the germline V gene. The CDR3 region is CASSFSTEGDNQPQHF. The DNA of the CDR3 is TGTGCCAGCAGCTTCAGCACAGAAGGGGATAATCAGCCCCAGCATTTT.

The rearrangement uses TRBV7-9 and TRBJ1-6, with TRBD1 as a possible D gene (5 bases). Trimming removed 1 base from V and 14 bases from J, with 18 bases in between. Germline V CDR1 and CDR2: SEHNR, FQNEAQ (reference sequence). CDR3 length: 15 amino acids. CDR3 DNA: TGTGCCAGCAGCTTAGTCTCTAGGGGCTCATCGTCCCTCCACTTT. Residues: CASSLVSRGSSSLHF.

The chain joins TRBV4-3 to TRBJ1-2; D gene unclear. Germline CDR1 LGHNA, CDR2 YSLEER. Trimming cost V 1 base and J 8 bases, with 11 bases left between them. CDR3 size: 13 residues. The CDR3 nucleotides are TGCGCCAGCAGCCAAGTCGATAGATCCGGCTACACCTTC. It translates to CASSQVDRSGYTF.

V gene TRBV5-1 combines with J gene TRBJ2-6; 8 nucleotides match TRBD1. Germline assignment: CDR1 SGHRS and CDR2 YFSETQ. V was clipped by 4 bases and J by 0 bases; unmatched bases: 3. This CDR3 comprises 16 residues. CDR3: CASSRDRRSGANVLTF. In DNA, the CDR3 is TGCGCCAGCAGCCGGGACAGGCGCTCTGGGGCCAACGTCCTGACTTTC.

The sample holds a few counts of this clone. The J gene is TRBJ2-1, the V gene TRBV27; 12 positions agree with TRBD2. This CDR3 is 15 amino acids long. Germline lookup yields CDR1 MNHEY and CDR2 SMNVEV (reference sequence). J gave up 10 bases and V 7 bases, and 11 bases lay outside the gene matches. The CDR3 protein is CASTPRLAGAQEQFF. Written as DNA, the CDR3 is TGTGCCAGCACCCCCAGACTAGCGGGGGCGCAGGAGCAGTTCTTC.

This rearrangement joins TRBV5-1 to TRBJ1-1, with TRBD1 matching 7 bases. V shed 6 bases and J 6 bases; nucleotides not matched to a gene: 11. This CDR3 comprises 14 residues. Germline CDR1 SGHRS, CDR2 YFSETQ. Here the CDR3 reads CASNPQGPPSEAFF. The CDR3 bases are TGCGCCAGCAACCCACAGGGGCCGCCGTCTGAAGCTTTCTTT.

This clone turned up a few times. The CDR3: CASSELPPGHYFSGTQYF. CDR3 coding DNA: TGTGCCAGCAGTGAACTGCCGCCGGGACATTACTTCTCTGGGACCCAGTACTTC. The chain recombines TRBV2 with TRBJ2-5, with a tentative D call TRBD1 (6 bases). Germline V gives CDR1 SNHLY, CDR2 FYNNEI. The V and J ends lost 2 bases and 7 bases respectively, with 26 bases between them. This CDR3 is built from 18 residues. The full variable domain, completed using reference TRBV2 and TRBJ2-5, is EPEVTQTPSHQVTQMGQEVILRCVPISNHLYFYWYRQILGQKVEFLVSFYNNEISEKSEIFDDQFSVERPDGSNFTLKIRSTKLEDSAMYFCASSELPPGHYFSGTQYFGPGTRLLVL.

The chain is built from TRBV18 and TRBJ2-2; D gene ambiguous. Trimming pared 4 bases from V and 0 bases from J, leaving 3 bases between. The CDR3 runs 13 residues. In germline, CDR1 is KGHSH, CDR2 LQKENI. The CDR3 nucleotides are TGTGCCAGCTCACTAGCGAACACCGGGGAGCTGTTTTTT. Encoded protein: CASSLANTGELFF.

The chain links TRBV4-3 to TRBJ1-4; TRBD1 matches at 10 bases. Germline CDR1 is LGHNA and CDR2 is YSLEER. Trimming cost V 2 bases and J 5 bases; bases outside gene matches: 2. The CDR3 runs to 15 residues. CDR3 sequence (DNA): TGCGCCAGCAGCCAAACGACAGGGGGCAATGAAAAACTGTTTTTT. Translating gives CASSQTTGGNEKLFF.

This chain joins TRBV30 and TRBJ2-3; D gene uncertain. Trimming removed 2 bases at V and 1 base at J, with 13 bases between. The germline V gene has CDR1 GTSNPN and CDR2 SVGIG (reference sequence). This CDR3 is 15 amino acids long. The CDR3 sequence is CAWSPAGEGTDTQYF. The CDR3 DNA is TGTGCCTGGAGTCCCGCCGGAGAAGGCACAGATACGCAGTATTTT.

The rearrangement links TRBV4-1 to TRBJ2-1; D may be TRBD2 (6 bases). Trimming shortened V by 3 bases and J by 4 bases, and 13 bases separated the two germline ends. Looked up from germline, CDR1 is MGHRA and CDR2 is YSYEKL. The CDR3 runs 15 residues. This CDR3 reads CASSHKAGAYNEQFF. In DNA form, the CDR3 reads TGCGCCAGCAGCCACAAAGCGGGCGCGTACAATGAGCAGTTCTTC.

V is TRBV5-4 and J is TRBJ2-7; the match to TRBD2 covers 11 bases. Germline trimming cut 1 base from V and 2 bases from J; bases unmatched to any gene: 5. CDR3 length: 16 residues. The germline gives CDR1 SGHNT, CDR2 YYREEE (reference sequence). The chain's CDR3 is CASSLTSGGVPYEQYF. In nucleotides, the CDR3 is TGTGCCAGCAGCTTGACTAGCGGGGGTGTACCCTACGAGCAGTACTTC.

There are a few counts of this clone. The chain recombines TRBV2 with TRBJ1-4; D remains ambiguous. The CDR3 loop spans 13 amino acids. Trimming stripped 3 bases from V and 7 bases from J, with 9 bases between. Germline loops: CDR1 SNHLY, CDR2 FYNNEI. The CDR3 region is CASSDPPVEKLFF. The CDR3 region has the DNA TGTGCCAGCAGTGACCCCCCGGTTGAAAAACTGTTTTTT.

The gene calls are TRBV5-1 and TRBJ2-1, with 8 bases matching TRBD1. Per germline, CDR1 SGHRS and CDR2 YFSETQ. Unmatched junction bases numbered 11, after V lost 9 bases and J lost 6 bases. This CDR3 is built from 14 residues. This CDR3 is CATGGTGNSNEQFF. In DNA, the CDR3 is TGCGCCACAGGAGGGACAGGTAATAGCAATGAGCAGTTCTTC.

This clone was seen only a few times. The chain joins TRBV18 to TRBJ1-5, with a possible D match to TRBD1 (6 bases). V lost 3 bases to trimming and J lost 4 bases, with 10 bases between them. In germline, CDR1 is KGHSH, CDR2 LQKENI. The CDR3 contains 14 residues. The CDR3, as DNA: TGTGCCAGCTCACCCACAGGGCCTAATCAGCCCCAGCATTTT. Amino acids: CASSPTGPNQPQHF.

The chain uses TRBV7-9 and TRBJ2-1, with 8 positions matching TRBD2. Germline CDR1 reads SEHNR; CDR2 reads FQNEAQ (reference sequence). The CDR3 covers 18 residues. The junction had 15 bases not matched to a gene; V was cut back by 3 bases and J by 5 bases. DNA for the CDR3: TGTGCCAGCAGCTTTTCCCCAGGGCTAGCGGGCCTTAACAATGAGCAGTTCTTC. This encodes CASSFSPGLAGLNNEQFF.

The chain recombines TRBV4-1 with TRBJ1-2, with D possibly TRBD1 on 6 matching bases. The V end was cut by 3 bases, the J end by 5 bases, with 16 bases between. Germline assignment: CDR1 MGHRA and CDR2 YSYEKL. The CDR3 extends over 15 amino acids. CDR3 residues: CASSQAGTTDYGYTF. The CDR3 DNA sequence: TGCGCCAGCAGCCAGGCCGGGACAACAGATTATGGCTACACCTTC.